These 21 T cell receptor beta chains came from one sample sequenced in a study of T-cell reconstitution after alpha-beta-depleted transplantation in children. A library of TCRbeta sequences, prepared with unique molecular identifiers, was generated. One entry per CDR3 protein results from TCRdb running MiXCR on the PCR reads. The sample consists of some 390,000 distinct CDR3 sequences, roughly 22% of them appearing once. The sample in question was PBMCs from the stem cell graft donor, obtained from the stem cell graft. The source of these receptors is a human donor who donated a stem cell graft to a child with acute myeloid leukemia.

The gene calls are TRBV5-1 and TRBJ2-7, with 9 bases lining up with TRBD1. Germline assignment: CDR1 SGHRS and CDR2 YFSETQ. Trimming cost V 4 bases and J 4 bases; bases outside gene matches: 15. This CDR3 is 17 amino acids long. The CDR3 protein is CASSIPHSQGARYEQYF. In DNA form, the CDR3 reads TGCGCCAGCAGCATACCCCATTCACAGGGGGCCCGGTACGAGCAGTACTTC.

The rearrangement uses TRBV28 and TRBJ2-2; TRBD2 matches 12 bases. The trim removed 6 bases at V and 4 bases at J, leaving 15 bases unmatched. The germline V gene has CDR1 MDHEN and CDR2 SYDVKM. CDR3 length equals 19 residues. The CDR3 nucleotides are TGTGCCAGCAGCTACTGGGGGCTAGCGGGAGGGCCAGTCACCGGGGAGCTGTTTTTT. Encoded protein: CASSYWGLAGGPVTGELFF. Together with reference TRBV28 and TRBJ2-2, the CDR3 gives the full variable domain: DVKVTQSSRYLVKRTGEKVFLECVQDMDHENMFWYRQDPGLGLRLIYFSYDVKMKEKGDIPEGYSVSREKKERFSLILESASTNQTSMYLCASSYWGLAGGPVTGELFFGEGSRLTVL.

This clonotype was seen a handful of times. The CDR3 is CASSLSVRSIYEQYF. The CDR3 nucleotides are TGTGCCAGCAGTTTAAGTGTCAGATCGATATACGAGCAGTACTTC. The chain couples TRBV27 to TRBJ2-7; D remains unclear. Trimming took off 2 bases at V and 4 bases at J, with 15 bases between the two ends. The CDR3 sequence is 15 residues long. Germline CDR1 MNHEY, CDR2 SMNVEV (reference sequence).

The chain carries TRBV29-1 and TRBJ2-1; tentatively, D is TRBD1 (6 bases). The germline gives CDR1 SQVTM, CDR2 ANQGSEA. The CDR3 sequence is 14 residues long. V dropped 4 bases and J dropped 4 bases, with 14 bases sitting between them. The CDR3 DNA reads TGCAGCGTTGGGACAGCCTCTCTTTACAATGAGCAGTTCTTC. Protein sequence: CSVGTASLYNEQFF.

The chain carries TRBV19 and TRBJ1-6, with D unresolved. Germline V gene sequence: CDR1 LNHDA, CDR2 SQIVND (reference sequence). This CDR3 has 15 residues. The V end was cut by 7 bases, the J end by 0 bases, with 10 bases between. The CDR3 region is CASKGRDSYNSPLHF. The CDR3 DNA follows: TGTGCCAGTAAGGGCCGGGACTCCTATAATTCACCCCTCCACTTT.

The chain carries TRBV20-1 and TRBJ1-6; unclear D gene. CDR1 and CDR2 (germline): DFQATT, SNEGSKA (reference sequence). There are 18 residues in the CDR3. V gave up 3 bases and J gave up 0 bases, with 18 bases separating them. In DNA, the CDR3 is TGCAGTGCTAGGCCGACCGACGGTGTCAGCTCCTATAATTCACCCCTCCACTTT. It specifies CSARPTDGVSSYNSPLHF.

There are many counts of this clonotype. The chain has TRBV29-1 and TRBJ2-3, with 8 bases that match TRBD1. Germline V lookup: CDR1 SQVTM, CDR2 ANQGSEA. The junction had 4 bases not matched to a gene; V was cut back by 3 bases and J by 2 bases. The CDR3 covers 14 residues. The CDR3 DNA sequence: TGCAGCGTTGACCGGGACAGGTACACAGATACGCAGTATTTT. Translation gives CSVDRDRYTDTQYF.

In this sample, this clonotype turned up a few times. CDR3 coding DNA: TGCAGTGCCCCTAACCCGGCTAGTGGGAGTTATGACAATGAGCAGTTCTTC. Encoded protein: CSAPNPASGSYDNEQFF. This sequence joins TRBV20-1 and TRBJ2-1; tentatively, D is TRBD2 (5 bases). CDR1 and CDR2 (germline): DFQATT, SNEGSKA (reference sequence). This CDR3 is 17 amino acids long. The V end was cut by 6 bases, the J end by 5 bases, with 26 bases between.

The chain employs TRBV7-9 and TRBJ2-1; TRBD2 aligns across 9 bases. V dropped 1 base and J dropped 7; count of bases not matched to a gene: 11. Per the germline V gene, CDR1 is SEHNR and CDR2 is FQNEAQ (reference sequence). The CDR3 length is 17 residues. The CDR3 sequence: CASSLGLAESARNEQFF. DNA of the CDR3: TGTGCCAGCAGCTTAGGACTAGCGGAATCAGCGAGGAATGAGCAGTTCTTC.

The chain links TRBV7-6 to TRBJ1-4; possibly TRBD1 for D (5 bases). Germline values: CDR1 SGHVS, CDR2 FNYEAQ. CDR3 length: 15 amino acids. Trimming shortened V by 8 bases and J by 7 bases, and 20 bases separated the two germline ends. CDR3 in amino acids: CASSLRAAGGEKLFF. CDR3 nucleotide sequence: TGTGCCAGCTCCTTACGGGCCGCGGGGGGTGAAAAACTGTTTTTT.

The CDR3 spells CASSEAASGSYEQYF. CDR3 nucleotides: TGTGCCAGCAGTGAAGCGGCTAGCGGTTCCTACGAGCAGTACTTC. The J gene is TRBJ2-7, the V gene TRBV6-1, with TRBD2 matching over 7 bases. The trim removed 0 bases at V and 1 base at J, leaving 3 bases unmatched. The CDR3 consists of 15 residues. The germline CDR1 and CDR2 sequences are MNHNS and SASEGT.

The genes are TRBV29-1 and TRBJ1-1; TRBD1 aligns across 10 bases. The trim removed 5 bases at V and 0 bases at J, leaving 3 bases unmatched. There are 14 residues in the CDR3. Germline assignment: CDR1 SQVTM and CDR2 ANQGSEA. In nucleotides, the CDR3 is TGCAGCGTTACGGGACAGGGGATGAACACTGAAGCTTTCTTT. Protein product: CSVTGQGMNTEAFF.

This clonotype came up once. This sequence joins TRBV28 and TRBJ2-2; D is possibly TRBD2 (5 bases). Trimming cost V 6 bases and J 3 bases, with 17 bases left between them. The CDR3 totals 16 residues. CDR1 is MDHEN, CDR2 SYDVKM, per germline. The CDR3 DNA reads as TGTGCCAGCAGAACCGAGGGCGCGCGGGACACCGGGGAGCTGTTTTTT. Its translation: CASRTEGARDTGELFF. The complete variable domain, with remaining parts taken from reference TRBV28 and TRBJ2-2, reads DVKVTQSSRYLVKRTGEKVFLECVQDMDHENMFWYRQDPGLGLRLIYFSYDVKMKEKGDIPEGYSVSREKKERFSLILESASTNQTSMYLCASRTEGARDTGELFFGEGSRLTVL.

The chain couples TRBV20-1 to TRBJ2-1, with D maybe TRBD2 (5 bases). The CDR3 totals 13 residues. Deletions cut 5 bases from V and 8 bases from J, with 16 bases between. Germline loops: CDR1 DFQATT, CDR2 SNEGSKA (reference sequence). CDR3 amino acids: CSAPPPLRDEQFF. CDR3 sequence (DNA): TGCAGTGCTCCTCCCCCGTTGAGGGATGAGCAGTTCTTC.

V gene TRBV4-2 combines with J gene TRBJ2-5; D may correspond to TRBD1 or TRBD2 (7 bases each). The germline V gene has CDR1 LGHNA and CDR2 YNFKEQ. The CDR3 is made up of 17 amino acids. The ends were cut back, 0 bases at V and 7 bases at J, with 21 bases in the middle. In DNA, the CDR3 is TGTGCCAGCAGCCAAGAAGGGGGCGGGAGCCTCAGGGGGACCCAGTACTTC. This sequence encodes CASSQEGGGSLRGTQYF.

The chain combines TRBV10-2 with TRBJ2-1; 9 bases are shared with TRBD2. CDR1 is WSHSY and CDR2 is SAAADI in the germline V gene. CDR3 size: 15 residues. V dropped 6 bases and J dropped 8; count of bases not matched to a gene: 11. CDR3: CASRNVAGAGDEQFF. CDR3 nucleotide sequence: TGCGCCAGCAGGAACGTAGCGGGAGCTGGCGATGAGCAGTTCTTC.

This chain links TRBV20-1 with TRBJ1-6, with D perhaps matching TRBD1 (6 bases). The germline V and J ends were trimmed by 3 bases and 7 bases, with 10 bases remaining between them. Germline V lookup: CDR1 DFQATT, CDR2 SNEGSKA (reference sequence). The CDR3 is made up of 13 amino acids. CDR3 sequence reads: CSASYRENSPLHF. For the CDR3, the DNA is TGCAGTGCTAGTTACAGGGAGAATTCACCCCTCCACTTT.

This clonotype was seen more than once but under ten times. The V call is TRBV2, the J call TRBJ2-7, with 11 bases aligning to TRBD2. V shed 8 bases and J 5 bases; nucleotides not matched to a gene: 8. The CDR3 totals 14 residues. CDR1 and CDR2 from the germline V gene are SNHLY and FYNNEI. CDR3 coding DNA: TGTGCCAGCTCACTACTAGCGGGAGTCCACGAGCAGTACTTC. This translates into CASSLLAGVHEQYF.

The V call is TRBV12-1, the J call TRBJ2-7; no DNA check was done on the table's D call, TRBD2. TRBV12-1 corresponds to a pseudogene. This CDR3 comprises 14 residues. The CDR3 sequence: CASGAAGEGNEQYF. The CDR3 DNA reads as TGTGCCAGCGGCGCGGCGGGGGAGGGGAACGAGCAGTACTTC.

The chain has TRBV12-3 or TRBV12-4 and TRBJ1-2, with 8 bases that match TRBD1. Germline trimming cut 5 bases from V and 4 bases from J; bases unmatched to any gene: 6. The CDR3 runs to 14 residues. The CDR3 DNA reads TGTGCCAGCAGTCCGACAGGGGTCCCCTATGGCTACACCTTC. Its protein product is CASSPTGVPYGYTF.

V gene TRBV7-8 combines with J gene TRBJ2-1, with D tentatively TRBD1 (5 bases). There are 18 residues in the CDR3. V shed 1 base and J shed 0 bases, with 16 bases lying between them. Per the germline V gene, CDR1 is SGHVS and CDR2 is FQNEAQ. CDR3 DNA sequence: TGTGCCAGCAGCTTAGAGTGGTTGGGGCAGGGCTCCTACAATGAGCAGTTCTTC. This sequence encodes CASSLEWLGQGSYNEQFF.